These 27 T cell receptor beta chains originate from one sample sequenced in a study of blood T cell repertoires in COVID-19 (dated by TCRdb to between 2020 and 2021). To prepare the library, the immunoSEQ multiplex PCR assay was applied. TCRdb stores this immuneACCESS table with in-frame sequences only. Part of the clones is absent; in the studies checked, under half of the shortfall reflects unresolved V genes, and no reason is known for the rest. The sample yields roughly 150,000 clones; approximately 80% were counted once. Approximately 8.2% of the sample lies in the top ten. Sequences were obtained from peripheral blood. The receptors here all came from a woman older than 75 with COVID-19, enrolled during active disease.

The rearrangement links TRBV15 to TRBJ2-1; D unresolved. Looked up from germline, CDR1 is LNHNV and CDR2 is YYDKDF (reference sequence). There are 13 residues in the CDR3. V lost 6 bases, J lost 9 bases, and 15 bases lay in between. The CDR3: CATRLERTAEQFF. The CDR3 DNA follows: TGTGCCACCAGGCTAGAGCGTACGGCTGAGCAGTTCTTC.

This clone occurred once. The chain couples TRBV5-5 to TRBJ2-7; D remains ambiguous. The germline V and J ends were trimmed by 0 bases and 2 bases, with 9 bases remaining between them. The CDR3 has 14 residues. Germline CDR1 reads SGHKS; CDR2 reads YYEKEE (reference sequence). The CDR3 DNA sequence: TGTGCCAGCAGCTTGGTGGCGGATACCTACGAGCAGTACTTC. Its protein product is CASSLVADTYEQYF. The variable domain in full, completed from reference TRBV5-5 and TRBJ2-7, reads DAGVTQSPTHLIKTRGQQVTLRCSPISGHKSVSWYQQVLGQGPQFIFQYYEKEERGRGNFPDRFSARQFPNYSSELNVNALLLGDSALYLCASSLVADTYEQYFGPGTRLTVT.

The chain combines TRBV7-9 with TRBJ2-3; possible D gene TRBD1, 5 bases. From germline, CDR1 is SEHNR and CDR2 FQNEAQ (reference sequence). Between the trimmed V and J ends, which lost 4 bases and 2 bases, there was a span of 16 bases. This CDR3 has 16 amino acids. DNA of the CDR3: TGTGCCAGCAGCTCGAGGACATCGGGCCCCACAGATACGCAGTATTTT. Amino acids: CASSSRTSGPTDTQYF.

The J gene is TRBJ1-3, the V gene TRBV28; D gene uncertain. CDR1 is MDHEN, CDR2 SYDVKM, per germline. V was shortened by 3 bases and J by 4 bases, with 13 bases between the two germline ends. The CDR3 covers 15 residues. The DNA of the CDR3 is TGTGCCAGCAGTTTCGCGGCACGGTTCGGAAACACCATATATTTT. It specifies CASSFAARFGNTIYF.

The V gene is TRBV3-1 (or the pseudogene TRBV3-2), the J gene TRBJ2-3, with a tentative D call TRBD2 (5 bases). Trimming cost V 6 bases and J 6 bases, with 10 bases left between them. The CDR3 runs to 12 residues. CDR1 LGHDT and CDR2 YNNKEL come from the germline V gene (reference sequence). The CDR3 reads CASRTPGDTQYF. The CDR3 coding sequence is TGTGCCAGCAGGACTCCGGGGGATACGCAGTATTTT.

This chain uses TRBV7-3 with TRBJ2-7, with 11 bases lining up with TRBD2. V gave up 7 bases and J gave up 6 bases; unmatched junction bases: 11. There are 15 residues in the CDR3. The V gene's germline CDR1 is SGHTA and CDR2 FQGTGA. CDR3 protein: CASTPLAGGSGEQYF. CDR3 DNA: TGTGCCAGCACACCCCTAGCGGGAGGATCTGGCGAGCAGTACTTC. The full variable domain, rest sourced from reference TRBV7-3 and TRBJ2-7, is GAGVSQTPSNKVTEKGKYVELRCDPISGHTALYWYRQSLGQGPEFLIYFQGTGAADDSGLPNDRFFAVRPEGSVSTLKIQRTERGDSAVYLCASTPLAGGSGEQYFGPGTRLTVT.

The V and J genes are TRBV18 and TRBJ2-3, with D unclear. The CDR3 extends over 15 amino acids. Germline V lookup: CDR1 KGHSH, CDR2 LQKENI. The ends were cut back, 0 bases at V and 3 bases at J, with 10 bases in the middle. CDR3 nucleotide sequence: TGTGCCAGCTCACCACCGTTAATGTCGACAGATACGCAGTATTTT. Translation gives CASSPPLMSTDTQYF.

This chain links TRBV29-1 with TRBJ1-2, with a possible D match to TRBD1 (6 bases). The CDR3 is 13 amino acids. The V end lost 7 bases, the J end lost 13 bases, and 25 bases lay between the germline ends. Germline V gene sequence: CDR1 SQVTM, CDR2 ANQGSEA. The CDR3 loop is CSAASRGLLRATF. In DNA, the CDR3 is TGCAGCGCGGCTTCCAGGGGCCTTTTACGGGCCACCTTC.

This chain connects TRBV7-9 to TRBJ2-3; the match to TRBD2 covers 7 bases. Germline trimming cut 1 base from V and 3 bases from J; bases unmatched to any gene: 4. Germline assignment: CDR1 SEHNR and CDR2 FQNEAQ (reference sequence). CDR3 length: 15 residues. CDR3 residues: CASSLGGLLTDTQYF. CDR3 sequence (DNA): TGTGCCAGCAGCTTAGGGGGACTATTAACAGATACGCAGTATTTT. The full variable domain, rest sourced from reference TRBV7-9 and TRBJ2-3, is DTGVSQNPRHKITKRGQNVTFRCDPISEHNRLYWYRQTLGQGPEFLTYFQNEAQLEKSRLLSDRFSAERPKGSFSTLEIQRTEQGDSAMYLCASSLGGLLTDTQYFGPGTRLTVL.

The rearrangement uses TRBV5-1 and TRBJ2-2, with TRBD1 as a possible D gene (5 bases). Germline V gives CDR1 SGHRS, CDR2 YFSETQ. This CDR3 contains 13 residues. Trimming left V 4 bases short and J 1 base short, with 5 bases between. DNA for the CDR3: TGCGCCAGCAGCGGACAGAACACCGGGGAGCTGTTTTTT. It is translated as CASSGQNTGELFF.

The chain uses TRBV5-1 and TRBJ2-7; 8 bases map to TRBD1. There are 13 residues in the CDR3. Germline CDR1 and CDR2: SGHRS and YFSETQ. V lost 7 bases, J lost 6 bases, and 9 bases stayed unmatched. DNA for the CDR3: TGCGCCAGCTTCTTGGCAGGGGGCGGCGAGCAGTACTTC. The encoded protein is CASFLAGGGEQYF.

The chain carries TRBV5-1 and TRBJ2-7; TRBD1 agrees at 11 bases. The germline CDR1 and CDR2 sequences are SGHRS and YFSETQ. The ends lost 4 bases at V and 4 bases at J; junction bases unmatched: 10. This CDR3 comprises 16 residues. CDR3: CASSNLGQGARYEQYF. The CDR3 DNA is TGCGCCAGCAGCAACCTAGGACAGGGGGCTAGGTACGAGCAGTACTTC. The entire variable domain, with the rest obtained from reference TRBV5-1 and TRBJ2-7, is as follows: KAGVTQTPRYLIKTRGQQVTLSCSPISGHRSVSWYQQTPGQGLQFLFEYFSETQRNKGNFPGRFSGRQFSNSRSEMNVSTLELGDSALYLCASSNLGQGARYEQYFGPGTRLTVT.

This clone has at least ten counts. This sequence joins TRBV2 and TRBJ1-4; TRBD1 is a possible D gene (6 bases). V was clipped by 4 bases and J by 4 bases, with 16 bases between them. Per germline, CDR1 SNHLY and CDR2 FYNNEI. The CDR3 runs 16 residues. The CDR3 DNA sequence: TGTGCCAGCAGTGCCCGGACAGTTCAGAGTAATGAAAAACTGTTTTTT. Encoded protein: CASSARTVQSNEKLFF.

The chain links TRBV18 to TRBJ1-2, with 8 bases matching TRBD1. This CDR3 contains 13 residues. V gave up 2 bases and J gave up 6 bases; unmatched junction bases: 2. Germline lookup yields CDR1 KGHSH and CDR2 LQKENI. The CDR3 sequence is CASSPGQGDGYTF. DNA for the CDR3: TGTGCCAGCTCACCAGGACAGGGAGATGGCTACACCTTC.

The CDR3 loop reads CASSPSGTDYGYTF. The CDR3 coding sequence is TGTGCCAGCAGTCCATCCGGGACAGACTATGGCTACACCTTC. This chain connects TRBV6-5 to TRBJ1-2, with TRBD1 matching 7 bases. V lost 5 bases to trimming and J lost 3 bases; unmatched junction nucleotides: 6. This CDR3 region has 14 residues. Germline V gene sequence: CDR1 MNHEY, CDR2 SVGAGI.

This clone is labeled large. The CDR3 coding sequence is TGTGCCAGCAGTTTTCGGTCCCTGGTCACAGATACGCAGTATTTT. This sequence encodes CASSFRSLVTDTQYF. This chain links TRBV28 with TRBJ2-3; D remains unclear. Trimming shortened V by 3 bases and J by 2 bases, and 12 bases separated the two germline ends. This CDR3 has 15 amino acids. Germline V gene data show CDR1 as MDHEN and CDR2 as SYDVKM.

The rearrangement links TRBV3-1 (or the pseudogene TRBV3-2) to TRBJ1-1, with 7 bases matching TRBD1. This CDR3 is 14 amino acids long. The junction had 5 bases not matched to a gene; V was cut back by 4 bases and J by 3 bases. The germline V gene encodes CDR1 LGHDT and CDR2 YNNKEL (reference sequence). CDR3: CASSPLQGDTEAFF. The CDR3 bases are TGTGCCAGCAGCCCACTCCAGGGGGACACTGAAGCTTTCTTT.

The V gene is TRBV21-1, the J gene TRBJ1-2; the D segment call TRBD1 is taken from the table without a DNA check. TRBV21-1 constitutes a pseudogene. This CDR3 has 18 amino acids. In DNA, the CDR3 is TGTGCCAGCAGCAAAAAAAGGGTGGTTGGCAGGGGATGTGATGGCTACACCTTC. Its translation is CASSKKRVVGRGCDGYTF.

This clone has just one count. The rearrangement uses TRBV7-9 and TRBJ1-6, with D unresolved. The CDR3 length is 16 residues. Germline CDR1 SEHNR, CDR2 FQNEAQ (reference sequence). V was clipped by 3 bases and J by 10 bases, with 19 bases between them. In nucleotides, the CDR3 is TGTGCCAGCAGCTTCGATGTTTTAACTGCCGGGTCACCCCTCCACTTT. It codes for CASSFDVLTAGSPLHF.

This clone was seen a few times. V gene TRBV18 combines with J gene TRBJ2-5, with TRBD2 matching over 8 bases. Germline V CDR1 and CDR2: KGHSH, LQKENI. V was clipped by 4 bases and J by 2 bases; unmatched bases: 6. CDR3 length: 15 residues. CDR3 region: CASSLAGGPQETQYF. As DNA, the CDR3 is TGTGCCAGCTCACTCGCGGGGGGCCCTCAAGAGACCCAGTACTTC.

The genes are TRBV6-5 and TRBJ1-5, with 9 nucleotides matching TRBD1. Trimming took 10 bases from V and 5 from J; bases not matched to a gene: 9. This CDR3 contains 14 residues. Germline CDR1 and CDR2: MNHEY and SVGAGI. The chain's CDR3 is CATAPGQGYQPQHF. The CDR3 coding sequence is TGTGCCACCGCTCCGGGACAGGGCTATCAGCCCCAGCATTTT.

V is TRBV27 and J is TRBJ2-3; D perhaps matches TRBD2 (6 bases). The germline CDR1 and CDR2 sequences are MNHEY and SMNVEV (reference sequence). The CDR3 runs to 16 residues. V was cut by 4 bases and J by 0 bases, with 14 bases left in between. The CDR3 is CASSSKRVPSTDTQYF. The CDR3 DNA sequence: TGTGCCAGCAGTTCTAAGCGGGTGCCTAGCACAGATACGCAGTATTTT.

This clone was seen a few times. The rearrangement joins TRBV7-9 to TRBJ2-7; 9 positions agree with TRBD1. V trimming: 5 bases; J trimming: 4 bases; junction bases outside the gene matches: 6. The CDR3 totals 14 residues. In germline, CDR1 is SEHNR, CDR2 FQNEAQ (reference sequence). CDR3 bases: TGTGCCAGCAGCCCCCGGACAGGGGTATACGAGCAGTACTTC. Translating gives CASSPRTGVYEQYF.

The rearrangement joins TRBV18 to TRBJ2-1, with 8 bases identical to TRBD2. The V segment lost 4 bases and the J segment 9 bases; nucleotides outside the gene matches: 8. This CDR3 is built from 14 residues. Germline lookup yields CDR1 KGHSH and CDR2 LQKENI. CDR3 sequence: CASSHGRARGEQFF. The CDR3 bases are TGTGCCAGCTCACACGGGAGGGCCCGGGGTGAGCAGTTCTTC.

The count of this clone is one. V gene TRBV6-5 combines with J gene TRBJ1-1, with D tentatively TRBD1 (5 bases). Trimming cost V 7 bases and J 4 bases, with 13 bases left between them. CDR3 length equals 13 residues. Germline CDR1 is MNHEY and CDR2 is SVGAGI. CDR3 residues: CASMRAGGTEAFF. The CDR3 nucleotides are TGTGCCAGCATGAGGGCGGGGGGCACTGAAGCTTTCTTT.

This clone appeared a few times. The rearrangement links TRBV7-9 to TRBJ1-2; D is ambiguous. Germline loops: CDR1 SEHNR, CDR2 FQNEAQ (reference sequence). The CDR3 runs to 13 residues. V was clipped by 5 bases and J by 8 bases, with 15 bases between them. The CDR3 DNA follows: TGTGCCAGCAGCCATCGGCGGGGTGAAGGCTACACCTTC. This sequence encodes CASSHRRGEGYTF.

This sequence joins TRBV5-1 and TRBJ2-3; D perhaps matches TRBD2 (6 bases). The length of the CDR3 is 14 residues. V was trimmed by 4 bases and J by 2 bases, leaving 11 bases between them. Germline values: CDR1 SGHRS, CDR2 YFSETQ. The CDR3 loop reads CASSPGDLTDTQYF. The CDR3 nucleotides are TGCGCCAGCAGCCCGGGGGACCTCACAGATACGCAGTATTTT. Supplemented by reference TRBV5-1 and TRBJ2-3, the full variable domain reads KAGVTQTPRYLIKTRGQQVTLSCSPISGHRSVSWYQQTPGQGLQFLFEYFSETQRNKGNFPGRFSGRQFSNSRSEMNVSTLELGDSALYLCASSPGDLTDTQYFGPGTRLTVL.